This T cell receptor (beta chain) was sequenced in a study of control samples from healthy donors and cancer patients. The germline V gene has CDR1 SGHTA and CDR2 FQGNSA. This CDR3 has 15 amino acids. With V trimmed by 3 bases and J by 4 bases, 8 bases remained unmatched. Sequencing was performed with immunoSEQ multiplex PCR; in TCRdb, only in-frame clones are kept and a portion is missing. Among 60,000 to 95,000 clones, about 89% were seen once, and the ten largest hold around a tenth. The sample taken for sequencing was PBMCs. The rearrangement joins TRBV7-2 to TRBJ2-5, with 7 bases lining up with TRBD2. This TCR was sampled from a woman between 45 and 65 years old with colorectal cancer. The CDR3 is CASSLVAGSSETQYF. The CDR3 bases are TGTGCCAGCAGCTTGGTAGCGGGCAGTTCAGAGACCCAGTACTTC.